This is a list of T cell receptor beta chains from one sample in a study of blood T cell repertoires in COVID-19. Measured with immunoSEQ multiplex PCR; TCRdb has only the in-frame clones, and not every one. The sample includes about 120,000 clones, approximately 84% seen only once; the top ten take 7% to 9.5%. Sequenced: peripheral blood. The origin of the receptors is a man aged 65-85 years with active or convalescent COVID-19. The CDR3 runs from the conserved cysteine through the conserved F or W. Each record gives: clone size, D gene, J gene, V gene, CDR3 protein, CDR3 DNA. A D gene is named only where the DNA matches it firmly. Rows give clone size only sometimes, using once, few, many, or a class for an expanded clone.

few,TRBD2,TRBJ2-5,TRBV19,CASHQRGAHQETQYF,TGTGCCAGTCACCAGCGGGGGGCCCACCAAGAGACCCAGTACTTC
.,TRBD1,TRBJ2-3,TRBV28,CASSFSGQGLTDTQYF,TGTGCCAGCAGTTTCTCGGGACAGGGGTTGACAGATACGCAGTATTTT
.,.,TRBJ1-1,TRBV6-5,CASSTGSPNTEAFF,TGTGCCAGCAGCACCGGGTCCCCGAACACTGAAGCTTTCTTT
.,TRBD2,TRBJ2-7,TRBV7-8,CASSGLKGASGSVHEQYF,TGTGCCAGCAGCGGCCTAAAGGGGGCTAGCGGGAGTGTCCACGAGCAGTACTTC
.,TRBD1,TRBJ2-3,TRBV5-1,CASSAEQGARNTQYF,TGCGCCAGCAGCGCGGAACAGGGGGCGCGGAATACGCAGTATTTT
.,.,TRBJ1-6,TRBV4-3,CASSPSGDNNSPLHF,TGCGCCAGCAGCCCGTCCGGGGACAATAATTCACCCCTCCACTTT
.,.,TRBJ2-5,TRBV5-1,CASSLGGGETQYF,TGCGCCAGCAGCTTGGGAGGGGGTGAGACCCAGTACTTC
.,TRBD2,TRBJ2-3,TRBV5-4,CASSSDGLAGISTDTQYF,TGTGCCAGCAGCTCCGATGGACTAGCGGGTATCAGCACAGATACGCAGTATTTT
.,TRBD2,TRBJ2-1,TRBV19,CASSKREPWGEQFF,TGTGCCAGTAGTAAGCGGGAACCCTGGGGTGAGCAGTTCTTC
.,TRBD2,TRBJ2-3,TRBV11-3,CASSLVSGSVTDTQYF,TGTGCCAGCAGCTTAGTTAGCGGGAGTGTGACAGATACGCAGTATTTT
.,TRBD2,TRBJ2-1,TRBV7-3,CASSPGLAGGPGEQFF,TGTGCCAGCAGCCCCGGACTAGCGGGGGGGCCGGGTGAGCAGTTCTTC
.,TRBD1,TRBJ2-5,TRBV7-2,CASSGDRAQETQYF,TGTGCCAGCAGCGGGGACAGAGCTCAAGAGACCCAGTACTTC
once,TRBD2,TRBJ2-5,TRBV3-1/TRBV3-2,CASSSRPGTSGGKETQYF,TGTGCCAGCAGCTCCCGTCCCGGGACTAGCGGGGGGAAAGAGACCCAGTACTTC
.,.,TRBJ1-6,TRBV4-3,CASSRGRGGDNSPLHF,TGCGCCAGCAGCCGAGGCAGGGGAGGGGATAATTCACCCCTCCACTTT
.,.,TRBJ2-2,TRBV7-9,CASSSSSTTGELFF,TGTGCCAGCAGCTCCTCCAGTACGACCGGGGAGCTGTTTTTT
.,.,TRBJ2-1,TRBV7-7,CASSPTGLAYNEQFF,TGTGCCAGCAGTCCTACAGGGCTTGCCTACAATGAGCAGTTCTTC
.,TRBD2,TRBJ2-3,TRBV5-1,CASSLGPPGGGLDTQYF,TGCGCCAGCAGCTTGGGCCCCCCGGGGGGGGGCTTAGATACGCAGTATTTT
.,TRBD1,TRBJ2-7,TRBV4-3,CASSQGQGASIYEQYF,TGCGCCAGCAGCCAAGGACAGGGGGCCTCCATCTACGAGCAGTACTTC
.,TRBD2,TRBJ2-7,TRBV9,CASSVGGRSPYEQYF,TGTGCCAGCAGCGTGGGCGGGAGGAGTCCCTACGAGCAGTACTTC
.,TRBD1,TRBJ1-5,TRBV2,CASSDSGGSRQPQHF,TGTGCCAGCAGTGATTCAGGGGGCAGTAGGCAGCCCCAGCATTTT
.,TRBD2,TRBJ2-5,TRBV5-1,CASSFGSGTSRETQYF,TGCGCCAGCAGCTTTGGATCCGGGACTAGCAGGGAGACCCAGTACTTC
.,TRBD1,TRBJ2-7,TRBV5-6,CASLDRGSYEQYF,TGTGCCAGCCTGGACAGGGGCTCCTACGAGCAGTACTTC
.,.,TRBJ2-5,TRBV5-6,CASSLGGGTGTQYF,TGTGCCAGCAGCTTGGGGGGGGGCACGGGGACCCAGTACTTC
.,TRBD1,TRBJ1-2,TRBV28,CASSLIQGGQGYTF,TGTGCCAGCAGTTTGATACAGGGGGGGCAGGGCTACACCTTC
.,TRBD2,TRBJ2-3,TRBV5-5,CASSPPGTSAVTQYF,TGTGCCAGCAGCCCCCCGGGGACTAGCGCCGTTACGCAGTATTTT
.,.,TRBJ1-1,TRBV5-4,CASSRSGGGINTEAFF,TGTGCCAGCAGCCGATCGGGGGGGGGCATCAACACTGAAGCTTTCTTT
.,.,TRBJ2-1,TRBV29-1,CSGGAGLGYNEQFF,TGCAGCGGAGGTGCAGGGCTCGGCTACAATGAGCAGTTCTTC
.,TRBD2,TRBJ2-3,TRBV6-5,CASRRGVRDTQYF,TGTGCCAGCAGGCGGGGGGTTCGAGATACGCAGTATTTT
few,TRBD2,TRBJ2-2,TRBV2,CASTATSGRGGAGELFF,TGTGCCAGCACTGCGACTAGCGGGAGAGGGGGCGCCGGGGAGCTGTTTTTT
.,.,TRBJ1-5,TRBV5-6,CASSQRGGLNQPQHF,TGTGCCAGCAGCCAGAGGGGGGGTTTGAATCAGCCCCAGCATTTT
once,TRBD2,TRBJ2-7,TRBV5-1,CASRSLAGGLGEQYF,TGCGCCAGCAGAAGCCTAGCGGGGGGGCTTGGTGAGCAGTACTTC
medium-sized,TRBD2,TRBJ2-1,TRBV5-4,CASTSSGRGSYNEQFF,TGTGCCAGTACGTCTAGCGGGAGGGGCTCCTACAATGAGCAGTTCTTC
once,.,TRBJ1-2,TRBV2,CASSGDGGRYGYTF,TGTGCCAGCAGTGGTGACGGGGGACGCTATGGCTACACCTTC
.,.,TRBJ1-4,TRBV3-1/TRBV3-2,CASSQVSGRTSWEKLFF,TGTGCCAGCAGCCAAGTTAGCGGAAGAACCTCGTGGGAAAAACTGTTTTTT
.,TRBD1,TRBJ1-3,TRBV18,CASSPVGQGVYGDTIYF,TGTGCCAGCTCACCGGTTGGACAGGGAGTCTACGGAGACACCATATATTTT
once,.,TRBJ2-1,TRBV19,CASKREGAHEQFF,TGTGCCAGTAAACGGGAGGGGGCACATGAGCAGTTCTTC
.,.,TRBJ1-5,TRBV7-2,CASSFLQGGQPQHF,TGTGCCAGCAGCTTTTTACAGGGCGGTCAGCCCCAGCATTTT
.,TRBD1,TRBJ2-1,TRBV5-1,CASSLGGTGYNEQFF,TGCGCCAGCAGCTTGGGGGGGACAGGTTACAATGAGCAGTTCTTC
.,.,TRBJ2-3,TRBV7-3,CASSLDYHTDTQYF,TGTGCCAGCAGCTTAGACTACCACACAGATACGCAGTATTTT
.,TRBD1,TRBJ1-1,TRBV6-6,CASSSTGDTEAFF,TGTGCCAGCAGTTCCACAGGGGACACTGAAGCTTTCTTT
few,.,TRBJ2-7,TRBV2,CASSQSRDKISYEQYF,TGTGCCAGCAGCCAATCCCGGGACAAAATATCCTACGAGCAGTACTTC
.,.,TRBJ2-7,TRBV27,CASTFGGLGHGEQYF,TGTGCCAGCACCTTTGGCGGGTTAGGTCATGGGGAGCAGTACTTC
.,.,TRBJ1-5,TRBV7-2,CASSLGGSRDQPQHF,TGTGCCAGCAGCTTAGGAGGTTCCAGGGATCAGCCCCAGCATTTT
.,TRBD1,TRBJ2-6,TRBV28,CASSSRTGTSPGANVLTF,TGTGCCAGCAGTTCGCGGACAGGAACGAGCCCTGGGGCCAACGTCCTGACTTTC
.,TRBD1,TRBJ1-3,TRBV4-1,CASSQGQGAGGNTIYF,TGCGCCAGCAGCCAGGGACAGGGGGCGGGTGGAAACACCATATATTTT
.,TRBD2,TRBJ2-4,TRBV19,CASTPGLAKDLAKNIQYF,TGTGCCAGTACCCCGGGACTAGCGAAAGACCTAGCCAAAAACATTCAGTACTTC
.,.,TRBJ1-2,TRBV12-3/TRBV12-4,CASSLGRGKGYTF,TGTGCCAGCAGTTTGGGGAGGGGGAAAGGCTACACCTTC
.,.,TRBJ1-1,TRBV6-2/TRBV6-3,CASSLPAGAGKFTEAFF,TGTGCCAGCAGTTTACCCGCGGGGGCAGGTAAATTTACTGAAGCTTTCTTT
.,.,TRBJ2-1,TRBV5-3,CARSPPQGLSYNEQFF,TGTGCCAGAAGCCCCCCCCAGGGACTCTCCTACAATGAGCAGTTCTTC
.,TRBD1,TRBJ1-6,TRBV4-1,CASSQELAGGAYSPLHF,TGCGCCAGCAGCCAAGAGTTGGCAGGGGGCGCGTATTCACCCCTCCACTTT
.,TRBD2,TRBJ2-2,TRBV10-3,CAISGTINTEELFF,TGTGCCATATCCGGGACTATCAACACCGAGGAGCTGTTTTTT
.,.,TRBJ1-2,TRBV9,CASSVGGGPGGYTF,TGTGCCAGCAGCGTAGGCGGGGGCCCGGGTGGCTACACCTTC